This T cell receptor (beta chain) was recorded in a study of cytomegalovirus exposure and HLA in healthy donors. The V gene's germline CDR1 is SGHRS and CDR2 YFSETQ. With V trimmed by 0 bases and J by 3 bases, 4 bases remained unmatched. CDR3 length equals 15 residues. A multiplex PCR was run with 60 Vbeta primers and 13 Jbeta primers. Some clones are missing from TCRdb's copy, which holds only in-frame ones; the method was immunoSEQ multiplex PCR. The sample holds about 190,000 clones, around nine tenths seen once. This sequence joins TRBV5-1 and TRBJ2-7; TRBD1 matches at 9 bases. This sequence originates from a woman younger than 35 in good health and CMV-seronegative. Sequences were obtained from PBMCs. In DNA, the CDR3 is TGCGCCAGCAGCTTGGGACAGGGGGTAGGCTACGAGCAGTACTTC. Protein product: CASSLGQGVGYEQYF.